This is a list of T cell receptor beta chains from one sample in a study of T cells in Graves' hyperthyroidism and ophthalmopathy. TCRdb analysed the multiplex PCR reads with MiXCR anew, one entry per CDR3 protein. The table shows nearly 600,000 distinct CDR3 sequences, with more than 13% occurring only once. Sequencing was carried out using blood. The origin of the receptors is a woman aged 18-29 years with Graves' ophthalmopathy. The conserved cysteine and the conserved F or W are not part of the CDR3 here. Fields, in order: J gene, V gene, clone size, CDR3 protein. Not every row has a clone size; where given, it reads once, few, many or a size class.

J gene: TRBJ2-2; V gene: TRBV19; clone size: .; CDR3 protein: ASRRTGGGTGELF
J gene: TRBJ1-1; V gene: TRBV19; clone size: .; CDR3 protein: ASSIRSGGTEAF
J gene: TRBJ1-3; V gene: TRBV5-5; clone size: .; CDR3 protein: ASSLRPGTGNTIY
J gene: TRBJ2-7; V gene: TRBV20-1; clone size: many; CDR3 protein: SARGSSGSPYEQY
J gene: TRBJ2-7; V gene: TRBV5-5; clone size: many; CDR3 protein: ASRYGQGSYEQY
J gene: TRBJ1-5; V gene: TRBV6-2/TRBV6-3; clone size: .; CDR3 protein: ASSSQGRYSNQPQH
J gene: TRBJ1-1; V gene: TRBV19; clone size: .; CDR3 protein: ASSMTGMVSRTEAF
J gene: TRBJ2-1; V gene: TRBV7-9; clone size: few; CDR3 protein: ASRVGPYNEQF
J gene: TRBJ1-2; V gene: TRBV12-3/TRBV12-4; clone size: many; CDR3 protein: ASNKDRIYGYT
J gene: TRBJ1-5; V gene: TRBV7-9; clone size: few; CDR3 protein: ASSTTERSRNQPQH
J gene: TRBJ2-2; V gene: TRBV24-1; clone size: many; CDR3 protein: ATSDLGDKFTGELF
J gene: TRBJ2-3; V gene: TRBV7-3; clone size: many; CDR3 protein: ASSLYAGGADTQY
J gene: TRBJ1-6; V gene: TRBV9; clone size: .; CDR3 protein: ASSVGGTDLYYNSPLH
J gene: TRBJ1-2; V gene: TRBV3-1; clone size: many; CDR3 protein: ASSLDRVGYT
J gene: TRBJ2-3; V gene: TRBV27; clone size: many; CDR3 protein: ASSFSRRRHTDTQY
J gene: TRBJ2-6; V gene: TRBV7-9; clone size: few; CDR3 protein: ASSQQGFAGANVLT
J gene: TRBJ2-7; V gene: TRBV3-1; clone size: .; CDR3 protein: ASSPPGLACDSYEQY
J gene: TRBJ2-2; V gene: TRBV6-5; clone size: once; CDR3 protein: ASSYLASGPTGELF
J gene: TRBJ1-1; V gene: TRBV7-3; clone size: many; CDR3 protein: ASSPGQTNTEAF
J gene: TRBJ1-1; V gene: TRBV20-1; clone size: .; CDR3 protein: SASHAGSGGFTEAF
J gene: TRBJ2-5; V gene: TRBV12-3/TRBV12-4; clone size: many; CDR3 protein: ASSSPLGSSSETQY
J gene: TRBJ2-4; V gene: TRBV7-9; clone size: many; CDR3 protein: ASSLGGLGNIQY
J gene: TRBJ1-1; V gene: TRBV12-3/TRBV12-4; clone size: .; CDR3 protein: TSSFSAEAF
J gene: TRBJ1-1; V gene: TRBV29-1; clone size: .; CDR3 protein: SGGGGNTEAF
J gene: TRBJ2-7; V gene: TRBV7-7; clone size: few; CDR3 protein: ASSPQSVPFSYEQY
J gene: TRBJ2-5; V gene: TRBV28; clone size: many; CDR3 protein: ASTVTGHQETQY
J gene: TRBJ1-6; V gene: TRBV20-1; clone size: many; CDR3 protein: SAREGDSPLH
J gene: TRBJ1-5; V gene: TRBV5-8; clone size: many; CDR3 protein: ASSPAVTSYQPQH
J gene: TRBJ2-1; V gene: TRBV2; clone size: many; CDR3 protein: ASKRIGGPPGNEQF
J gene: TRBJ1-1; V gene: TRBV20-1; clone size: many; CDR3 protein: SARGGGAVSEAF
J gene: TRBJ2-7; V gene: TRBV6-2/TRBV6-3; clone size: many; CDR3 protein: ASSPHAGLAGEGEQY
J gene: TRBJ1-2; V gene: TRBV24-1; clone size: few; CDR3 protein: ATSDRGTGRKDGYT
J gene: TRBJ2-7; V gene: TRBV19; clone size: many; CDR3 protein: ASSTTSGRSYEQY
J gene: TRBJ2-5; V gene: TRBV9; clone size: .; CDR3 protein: ASSVVPGLSETQY
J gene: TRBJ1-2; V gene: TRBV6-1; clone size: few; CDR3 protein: ASSSGQGARKGPGYT
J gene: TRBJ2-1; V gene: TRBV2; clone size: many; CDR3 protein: ASTVGLAGGRGNEQF
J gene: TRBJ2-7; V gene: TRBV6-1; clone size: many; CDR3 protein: ASSVRGSEQY
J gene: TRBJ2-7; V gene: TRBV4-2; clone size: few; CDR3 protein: ANSQAGTSGRMRPYEQY
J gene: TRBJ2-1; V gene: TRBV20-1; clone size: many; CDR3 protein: SASRGRLAGGLSYNEQF
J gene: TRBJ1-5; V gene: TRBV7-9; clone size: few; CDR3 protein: ASSLGGINQPQH
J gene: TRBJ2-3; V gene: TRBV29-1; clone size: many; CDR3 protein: SVVLQGLGTDTQY